This T cell receptor (beta chain) was documented in a study of graft-versus-host responses after intestinal transplantation. Study context: Transplant types were multivisceral, liver-intestinal, or isolated intestinal.

This clone appeared once. Its antigen is still unknown. Germline CDR1 and CDR2: SGDLS and YYNGEE. V lost 3 bases, J lost 3 bases, and 8 bases stayed unmatched. This CDR3 is 15 amino acids long. Overall study findings and caveats: Early declines in HvG clones that occurred post-transplant were associated with peak circulating GvH clone levels. The marrow of recipients harbored GvH clones, and ileum or blood showed some of them first.

Produced via immunoSEQ multiplex PCR; TCRdb's table is partial and in-frame only. Of tens of thousands of clones listed, around 94% are singletons. The clonotype was recovered from a human patient who received an intestinal transplant, so some T cells may come from the graft donor. The chain carries TRBV9 and TRBJ2-7; 8 bases are shared with TRBD2. The sequencing used PBMCs, collected 16 days after intestinal transplant. The CDR3 here is CASSEESGSLYEQYF. CDR3 nucleotides: TGTGCCAGCAGCGAAGAAAGCGGGAGCCTCTACGAGCAGTACTTC.